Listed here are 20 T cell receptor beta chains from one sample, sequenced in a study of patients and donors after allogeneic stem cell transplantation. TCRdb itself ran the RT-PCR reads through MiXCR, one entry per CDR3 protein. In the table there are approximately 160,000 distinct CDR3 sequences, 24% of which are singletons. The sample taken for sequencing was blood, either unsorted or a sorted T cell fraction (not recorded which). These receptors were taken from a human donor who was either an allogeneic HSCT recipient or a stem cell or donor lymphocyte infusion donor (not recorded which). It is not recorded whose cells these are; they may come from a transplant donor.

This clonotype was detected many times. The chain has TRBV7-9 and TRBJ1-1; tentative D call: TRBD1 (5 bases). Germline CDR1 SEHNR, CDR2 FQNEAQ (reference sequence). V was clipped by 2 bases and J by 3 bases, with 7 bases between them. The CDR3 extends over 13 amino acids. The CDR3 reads CASSLSRDTEAFF. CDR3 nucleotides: TGTGCCAGCAGCTTATCCAGGGACACTGAAGCTTTCTTT.

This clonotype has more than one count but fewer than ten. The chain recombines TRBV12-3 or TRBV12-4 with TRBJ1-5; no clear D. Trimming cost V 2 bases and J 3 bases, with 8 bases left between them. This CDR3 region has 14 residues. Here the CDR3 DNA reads TGTGCCAGCAGTTTACAGGAGAACAATCAGCCCCAGCATTTT. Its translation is CASSLQENNQPQHF.

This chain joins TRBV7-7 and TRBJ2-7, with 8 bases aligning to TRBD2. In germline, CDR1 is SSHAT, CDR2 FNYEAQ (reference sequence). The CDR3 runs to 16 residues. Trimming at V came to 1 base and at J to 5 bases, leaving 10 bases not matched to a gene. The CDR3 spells CASSLGLPSGGHEQYF. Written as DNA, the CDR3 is TGTGCCAGCAGCTTAGGATTGCCCAGCGGGGGACACGAGCAGTACTTC.

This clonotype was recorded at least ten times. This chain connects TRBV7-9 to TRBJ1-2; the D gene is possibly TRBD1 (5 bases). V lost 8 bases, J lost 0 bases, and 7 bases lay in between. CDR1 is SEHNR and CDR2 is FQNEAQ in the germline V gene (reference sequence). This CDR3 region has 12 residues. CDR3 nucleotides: TGTGCCAGCGGGGCAACTAACTATGGCTACACCTTC. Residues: CASGATNYGYTF.

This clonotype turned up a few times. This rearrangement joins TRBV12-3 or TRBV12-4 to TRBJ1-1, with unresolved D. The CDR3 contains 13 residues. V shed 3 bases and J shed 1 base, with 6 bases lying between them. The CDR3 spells CASSLKENTEAFF. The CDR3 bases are TGTGCCAGCAGTTTGAAGGAGAACACTGAAGCTTTCTTT.

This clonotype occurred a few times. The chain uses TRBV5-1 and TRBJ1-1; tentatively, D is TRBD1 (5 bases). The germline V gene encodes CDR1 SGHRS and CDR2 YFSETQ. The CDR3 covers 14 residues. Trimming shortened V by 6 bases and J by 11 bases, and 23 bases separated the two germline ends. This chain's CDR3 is CASKRIDSMRRAFF. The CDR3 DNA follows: TGCGCCAGCAAAAGAATAGACAGCATGAGGAGGGCTTTCTTT.

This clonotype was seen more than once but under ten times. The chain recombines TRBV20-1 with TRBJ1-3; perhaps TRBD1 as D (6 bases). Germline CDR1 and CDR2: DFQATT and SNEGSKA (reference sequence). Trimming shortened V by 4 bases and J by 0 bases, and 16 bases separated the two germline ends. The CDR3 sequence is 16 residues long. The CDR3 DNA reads TGCAGTGCTACGGGACACCCCACCGACTCTGGAAACACCATATATTTT. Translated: CSATGHPTDSGNTIYF.

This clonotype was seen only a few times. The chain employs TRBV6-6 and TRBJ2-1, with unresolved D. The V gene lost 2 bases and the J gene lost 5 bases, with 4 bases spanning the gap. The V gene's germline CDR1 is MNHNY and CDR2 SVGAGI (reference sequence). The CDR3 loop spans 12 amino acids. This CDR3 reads CASSYGDNEQFF. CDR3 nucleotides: TGTGCCAGCAGTTACGGGGACAATGAGCAGTTCTTC.

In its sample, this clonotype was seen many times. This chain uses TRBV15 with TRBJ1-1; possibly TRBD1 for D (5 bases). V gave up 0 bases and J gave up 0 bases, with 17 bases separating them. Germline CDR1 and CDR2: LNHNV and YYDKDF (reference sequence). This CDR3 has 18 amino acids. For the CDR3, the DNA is TGTGCCACCAGCAGAGATTCGATACTGACAGCAATGAACACTGAAGCTTTCTTT. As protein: CATSRDSILTAMNTEAFF. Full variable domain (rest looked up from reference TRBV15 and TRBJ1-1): DAMVIQNPRYQVTQFGKPVTLSCSQTLNHNVMYWYQQKSSQAPKLLFHYYDKDFNNEADTPDNFQSRRPNTSFCFLDIRSPGLGDTAMYLCATSRDSILTAMNTEAFFGQGTRLTVV.

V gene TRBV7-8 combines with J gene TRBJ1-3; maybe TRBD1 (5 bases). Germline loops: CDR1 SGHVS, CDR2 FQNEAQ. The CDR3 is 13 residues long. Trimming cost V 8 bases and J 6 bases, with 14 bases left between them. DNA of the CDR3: TGTGCCAGCGCAGCCCGGGGCCAAAACACCATATATTTT. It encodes CASAARGQNTIYF. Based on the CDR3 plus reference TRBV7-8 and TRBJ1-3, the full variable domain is GAGVSQSPRYKVAKRGQDVALRCDPISGHVSLFWYQQALGQGPEFLTYFQNEAQLDKSGLPSDRFFAERPEGSVSTLKIQRTQQEDSAVYLCASAARGQNTIYFGEGSWLTVV.

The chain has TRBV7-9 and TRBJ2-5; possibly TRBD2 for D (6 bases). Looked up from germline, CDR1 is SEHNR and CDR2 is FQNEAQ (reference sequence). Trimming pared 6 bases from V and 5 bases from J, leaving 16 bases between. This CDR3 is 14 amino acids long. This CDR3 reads CASRPEGIEETQYF. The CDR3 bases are TGTGCCAGCAGGCCGGAGGGGATCGAGGAGACCCAGTACTTC. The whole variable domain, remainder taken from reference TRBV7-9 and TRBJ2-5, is DTGVSQNPRHKITKRGQNVTFRCDPISEHNRLYWYRQTLGQGPEFLTYFQNEAQLEKSRLLSDRFSAERPKGSFSTLEIQRTEQGDSAMYLCASRPEGIEETQYFGPGTRLLVL.

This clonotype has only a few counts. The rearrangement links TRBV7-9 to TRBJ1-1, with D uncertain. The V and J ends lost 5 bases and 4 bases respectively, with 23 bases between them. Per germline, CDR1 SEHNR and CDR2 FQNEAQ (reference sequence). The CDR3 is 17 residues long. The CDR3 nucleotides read TGTGCCAGCAGCCCCTTTTTGGCCGGGGATGGGTCCACTGAAGCTTTCTTT. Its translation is CASSPFLAGDGSTEAFF. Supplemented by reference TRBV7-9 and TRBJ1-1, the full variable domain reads DTGVSQNPRHKITKRGQNVTFRCDPISEHNRLYWYRQTLGQGPEFLTYFQNEAQLEKSRLLSDRFSAERPKGSFSTLEIQRTEQGDSAMYLCASSPFLAGDGSTEAFFGQGTRLTVV.

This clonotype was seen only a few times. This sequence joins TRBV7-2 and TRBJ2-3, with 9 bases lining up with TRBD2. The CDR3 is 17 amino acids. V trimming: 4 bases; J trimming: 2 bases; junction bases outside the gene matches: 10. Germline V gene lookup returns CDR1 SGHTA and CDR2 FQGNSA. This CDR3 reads CASSSYAAGGFTDTQYF. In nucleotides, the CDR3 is TGTGCCAGCAGCTCCTATGCGGCGGGGGGGTTCACAGATACGCAGTATTTT.

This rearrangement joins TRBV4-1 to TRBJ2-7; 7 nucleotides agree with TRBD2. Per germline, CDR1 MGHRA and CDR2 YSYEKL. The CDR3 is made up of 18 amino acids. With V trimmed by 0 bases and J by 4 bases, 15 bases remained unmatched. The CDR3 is CASSQEPSGQEGLYEQYF. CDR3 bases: TGCGCCAGCAGCCAAGAACCTAGCGGCCAAGAGGGGTTATACGAGCAGTACTTC.

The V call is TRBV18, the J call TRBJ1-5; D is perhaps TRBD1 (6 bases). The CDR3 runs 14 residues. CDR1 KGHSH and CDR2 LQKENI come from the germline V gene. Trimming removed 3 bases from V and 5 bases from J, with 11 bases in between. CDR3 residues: CASSPIRGDQPQHF. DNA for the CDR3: TGTGCCAGCTCACCCATAAGGGGGGATCAGCCCCAGCATTTT.

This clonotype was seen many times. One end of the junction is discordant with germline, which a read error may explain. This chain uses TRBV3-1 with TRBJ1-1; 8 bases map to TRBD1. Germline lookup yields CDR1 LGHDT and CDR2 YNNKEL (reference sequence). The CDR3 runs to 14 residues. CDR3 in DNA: TGTGCCAGCAGACAAGGGACAGGAGCCACTGAAGCTTTCTTT. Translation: CASRQGTGATEAFF.

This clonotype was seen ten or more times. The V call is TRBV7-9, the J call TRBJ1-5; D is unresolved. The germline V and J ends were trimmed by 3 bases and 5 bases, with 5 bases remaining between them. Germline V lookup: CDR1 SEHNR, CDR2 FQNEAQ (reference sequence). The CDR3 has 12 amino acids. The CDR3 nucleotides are TGTGCCAGCAGCTTCGGGTATCAGCCCCAGCATTTT. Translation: CASSFGYQPQHF.

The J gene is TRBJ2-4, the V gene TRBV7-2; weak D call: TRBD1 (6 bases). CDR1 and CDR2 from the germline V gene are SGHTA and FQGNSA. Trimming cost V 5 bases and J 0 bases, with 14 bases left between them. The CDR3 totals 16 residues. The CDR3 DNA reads TGTGCCAGCAGCAGTGGACAGAATCTAGCCAAAAACATTCAGTACTTC. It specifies CASSSGQNLAKNIQYF.

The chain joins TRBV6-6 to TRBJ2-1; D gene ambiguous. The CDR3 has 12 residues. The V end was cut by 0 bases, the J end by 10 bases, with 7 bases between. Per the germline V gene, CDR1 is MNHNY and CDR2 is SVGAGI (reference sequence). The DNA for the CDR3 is TGTGCCAGCAGTTACTCTAGCCCAGAGCAGTTCTTC. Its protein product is CASSYSSPEQFF.

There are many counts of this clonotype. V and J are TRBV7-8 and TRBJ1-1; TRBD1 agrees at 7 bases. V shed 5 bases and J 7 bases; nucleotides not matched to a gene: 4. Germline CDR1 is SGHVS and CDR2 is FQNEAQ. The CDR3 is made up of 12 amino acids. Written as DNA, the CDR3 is TGTGCCAGCAGCACACCAGGGGGTGAAGCTTTCTTT. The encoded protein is CASSTPGGEAFF.